The 2 T cell receptor beta chains in this list originate from one sample, sequenced in a study of cytomegalovirus exposure and HLA in healthy donors. PCR amplification relied on 60 Vbeta primers (plus 13 Jbeta primers). Assay: immunoSEQ multiplex PCR; the TCRdb copy retains only in-frame clones and omits some. The top ten clones hold approximately 4.1% of a sample with 80,000 to 130,000 clones, around three quarters of them seen once. Specimen: PBMCs. The receptors come from a female donor in good health and CMV-seropositive.

Only a few counts were recorded for this clone. The chain carries TRBV7-9 and TRBJ2-7; 8 bases map to TRBD1. The CDR3 length is 16 residues. The germline CDR1 and CDR2 sequences are SEHNR and FQNEAQ (reference sequence). V was clipped by 1 base and J by 1 base; unmatched bases: 6. CDR3 sequence: CASSLVSTGGSYEQYF. The CDR3 nucleotides read TGTGCCAGCAGCTTAGTTAGTACAGGGGGTTCCTACGAGCAGTACTTC.

The chain joins TRBV9 to TRBJ1-3, with 7 bases that match TRBD1. Unmatched junction bases numbered 7, after V lost 4 bases and J lost 3 bases. CDR1 SGDLS and CDR2 YYNGEE come from the germline V gene. The length of the CDR3 is 15 residues. CDR3 in DNA: TGTGCCAGCAGCCCGACAGGGTTAGTTGGAAACACCATATATTTT. It codes for CASSPTGLVGNTIYF.